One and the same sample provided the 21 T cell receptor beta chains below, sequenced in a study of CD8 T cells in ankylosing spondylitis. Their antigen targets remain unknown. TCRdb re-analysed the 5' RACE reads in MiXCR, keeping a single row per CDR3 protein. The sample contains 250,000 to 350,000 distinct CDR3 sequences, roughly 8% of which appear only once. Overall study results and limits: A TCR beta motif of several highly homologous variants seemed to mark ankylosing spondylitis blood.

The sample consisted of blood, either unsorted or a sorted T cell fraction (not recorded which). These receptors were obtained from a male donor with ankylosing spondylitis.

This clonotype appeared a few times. In DNA form, the CDR3 reads TGTGCCAGCAGGTGGACAGTCGGGGCTTTCTTT. Its protein product is CASRWTVGAFF. This chain links TRBV12-3 or TRBV12-4 with TRBJ1-1, with a weak D call TRBD1 (6 bases). CDR3 length equals 11 residues. Trimming shortened V by 6 bases and J by 11 bases, and 13 bases separated the two germline ends.

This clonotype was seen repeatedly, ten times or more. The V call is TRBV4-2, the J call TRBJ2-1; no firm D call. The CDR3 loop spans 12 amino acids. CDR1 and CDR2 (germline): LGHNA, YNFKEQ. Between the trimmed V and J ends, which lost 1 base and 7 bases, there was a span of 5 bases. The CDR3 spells CASSQVGNEQFF. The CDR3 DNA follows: TGTGCCAGCAGCCAAGTGGGGAATGAGCAGTTCTTC.

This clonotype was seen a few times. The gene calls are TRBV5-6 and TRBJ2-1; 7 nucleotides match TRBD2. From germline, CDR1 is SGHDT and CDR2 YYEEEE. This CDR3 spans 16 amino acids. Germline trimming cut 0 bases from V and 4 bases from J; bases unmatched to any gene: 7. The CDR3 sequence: CASSLEVAGFYNEQFF. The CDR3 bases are TGTGCCAGCAGCTTGGAGGTAGCGGGCTTTTACAATGAGCAGTTCTTC.

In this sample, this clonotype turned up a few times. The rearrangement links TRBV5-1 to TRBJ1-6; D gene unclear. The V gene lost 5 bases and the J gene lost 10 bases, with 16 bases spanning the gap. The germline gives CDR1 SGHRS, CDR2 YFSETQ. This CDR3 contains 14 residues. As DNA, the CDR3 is TGCGCCAGCAGACAGCAACGTAGTGGATCACCCCTCCACTTT. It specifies CASRQQRSGSPLHF.

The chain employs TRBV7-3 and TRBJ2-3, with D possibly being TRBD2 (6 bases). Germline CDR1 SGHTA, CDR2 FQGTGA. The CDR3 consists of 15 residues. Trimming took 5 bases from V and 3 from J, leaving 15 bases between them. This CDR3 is CASSVTIGGTDTQYF. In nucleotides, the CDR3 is TGTGCCAGCAGCGTCACGATTGGGGGGACAGATACGCAGTATTTT.

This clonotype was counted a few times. CDR3 residues: CASSTPWQEANYGYTF. Here the CDR3 DNA reads TGTGCCAGCAGCACTCCTTGGCAGGAAGCTAACTATGGCTACACCTTC. The gene calls are TRBV7-8 and TRBJ1-2; D remains unclear. This CDR3 is built from 16 residues. V was shortened by 5 bases and J by 0 bases, with 16 bases between the two germline ends. The germline V gene encodes CDR1 SGHVS and CDR2 FQNEAQ.

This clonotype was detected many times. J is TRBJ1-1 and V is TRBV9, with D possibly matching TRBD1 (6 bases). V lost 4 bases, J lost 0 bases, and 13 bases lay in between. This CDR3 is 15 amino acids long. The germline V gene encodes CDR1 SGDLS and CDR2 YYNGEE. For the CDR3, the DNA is TGTGCCAGCAGCCCCCAGACAGGATTGAACACTGAAGCTTTCTTT. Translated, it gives CASSPQTGLNTEAFF.

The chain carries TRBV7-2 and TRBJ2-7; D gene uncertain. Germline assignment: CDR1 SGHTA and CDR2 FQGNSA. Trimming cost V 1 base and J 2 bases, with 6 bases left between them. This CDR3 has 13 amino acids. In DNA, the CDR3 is TGTGCCAGCAGCTTAGTGGCCACCTACGAGCAGTACTTC. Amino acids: CASSLVATYEQYF. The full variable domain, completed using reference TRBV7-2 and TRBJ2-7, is GAGVSQSPSNKVTEKGKDVELRCDPISGHTALYWYRQSLGQGLEFLIYFQGNSAPDKSGLPSDRFSAERTGGSVSTLTIQRTQQEDSAVYLCASSLVATYEQYFGPGTRLTVT.

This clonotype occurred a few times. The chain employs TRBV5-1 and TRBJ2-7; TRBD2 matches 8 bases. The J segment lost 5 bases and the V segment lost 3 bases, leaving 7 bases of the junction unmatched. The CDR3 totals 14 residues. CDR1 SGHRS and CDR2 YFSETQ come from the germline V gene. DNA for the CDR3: TGCGCCAGCAGCTCCGGGGGGGACTGGAACGAGCAGTACTTC. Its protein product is CASSSGGDWNEQYF.

This CDR3 reads CASSREGLAGGRNEQFF. The CDR3 coding sequence is TGTGCCAGCAGCCGGGAGGGACTAGCGGGAGGTCGCAATGAGCAGTTCTTC. This sequence joins TRBV7-2 and TRBJ2-1; 15 bases are a match to TRBD2. Germline CDR1 is SGHTA and CDR2 is FQGNSA. The CDR3 covers 17 residues. Trimming removed 5 bases from V and 6 bases from J; junction bases left unmatched: 8. Full variable domain (remainder filled in from reference TRBV7-2 and TRBJ2-1): GAGVSQSPSNKVTEKGKDVELRCDPISGHTALYWYRQSLGQGLEFLIYFQGNSAPDKSGLPSDRFSAERTGGSVSTLTIQRTQQEDSAVYLCASSREGLAGGRNEQFFGPGTRLTVL.

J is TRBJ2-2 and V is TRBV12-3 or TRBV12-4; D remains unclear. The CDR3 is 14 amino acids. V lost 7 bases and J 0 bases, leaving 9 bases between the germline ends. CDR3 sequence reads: CASTFWANTGELFF. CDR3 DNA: TGTGCCAGCACGTTTTGGGCGAACACCGGGGAGCTGTTTTTT.

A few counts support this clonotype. The CDR3 bases are TGTGCCAGCAGTCCAACGACAGGGCTGGAGCAGTTCTTC. Its translation: CASSPTTGLEQFF. The rearrangement links TRBV27 to TRBJ2-1, with 7 bases aligning to TRBD1. Trimming took 5 bases from V and 10 from J; bases not matched to a gene: 8. The germline V gene has CDR1 MNHEY and CDR2 SMNVEV (reference sequence). CDR3 size: 13 residues.

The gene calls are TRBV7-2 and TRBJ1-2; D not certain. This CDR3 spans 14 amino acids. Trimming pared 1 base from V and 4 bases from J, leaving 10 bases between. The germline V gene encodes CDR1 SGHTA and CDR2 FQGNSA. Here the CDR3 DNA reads TGTGCCAGCAGCTTAGAGCAATTAGGCTATGGCTACACCTTC. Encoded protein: CASSLEQLGYGYTF.

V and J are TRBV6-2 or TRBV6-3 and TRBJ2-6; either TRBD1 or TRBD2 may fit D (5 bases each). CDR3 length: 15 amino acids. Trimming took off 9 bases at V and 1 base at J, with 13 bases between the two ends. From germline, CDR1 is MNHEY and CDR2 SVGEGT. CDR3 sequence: CASRLTGSGANVLTF. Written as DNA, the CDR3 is TGTGCCAGTAGACTAACAGGATCTGGGGCCAACGTCCTGACTTTC.

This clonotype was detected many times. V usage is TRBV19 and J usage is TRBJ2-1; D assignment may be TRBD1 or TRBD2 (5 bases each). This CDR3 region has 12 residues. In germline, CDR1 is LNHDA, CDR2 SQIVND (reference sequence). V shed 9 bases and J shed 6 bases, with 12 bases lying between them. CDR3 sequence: CASMERGNEQFF. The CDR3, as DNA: TGTGCCAGCATGGAGAGGGGCAATGAGCAGTTCTTC.

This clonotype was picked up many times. CDR3 DNA sequence: TGTGCCAGCAGTTTGGCCAGCACGAACACCGGGGAGCTGTTTTTT. Its protein is CASSLASTNTGELFF. This rearrangement joins TRBV12-3 or TRBV12-4 to TRBJ2-2; the D is unclear. The CDR3 runs to 15 residues. Trimming took off 3 bases at V and 0 bases at J, with 8 bases between the two ends.

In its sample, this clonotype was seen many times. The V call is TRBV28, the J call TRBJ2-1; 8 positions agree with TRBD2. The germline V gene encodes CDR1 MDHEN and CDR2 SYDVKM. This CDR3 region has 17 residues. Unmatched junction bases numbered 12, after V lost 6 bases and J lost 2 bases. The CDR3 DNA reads TGTGCCAGCAGGCAGGGCGGGCTAGCGGGTCCCTACAATGAGCAGTTCTTC. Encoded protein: CASRQGGLAGPYNEQFF.

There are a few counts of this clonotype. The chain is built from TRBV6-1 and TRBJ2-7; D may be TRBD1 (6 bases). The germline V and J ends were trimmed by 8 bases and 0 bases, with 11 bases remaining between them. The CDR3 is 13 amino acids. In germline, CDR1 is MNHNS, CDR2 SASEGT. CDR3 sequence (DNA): TGTGCCAGCGGCCCAGGGGCCTCCTACGAGCAGTACTTC. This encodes CASGPGASYEQYF.

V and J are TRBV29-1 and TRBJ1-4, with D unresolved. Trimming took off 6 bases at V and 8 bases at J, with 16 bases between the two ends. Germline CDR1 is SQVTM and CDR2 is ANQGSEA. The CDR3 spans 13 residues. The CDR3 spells CSVGGGPPEKLFF. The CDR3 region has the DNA TGCAGCGTCGGAGGAGGGCCGCCCGAAAAACTGTTTTTT. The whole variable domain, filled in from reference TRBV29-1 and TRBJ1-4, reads SAVISQKPSRDICQRGTSLTIQCQVDSQVTMMFWYRQQPGQSLTLIATANQGSEATYESGFVIDKFPISRPNLTFSTLTVSNMSPEDSSIYLCSVGGGPPEKLFFGSGTQLSVL.

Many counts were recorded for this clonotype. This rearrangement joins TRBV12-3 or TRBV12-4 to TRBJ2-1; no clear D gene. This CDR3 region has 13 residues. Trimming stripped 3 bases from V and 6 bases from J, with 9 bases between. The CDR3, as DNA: TGTGCCAGCAGTTTGCCCAACTCCAATGAGCAGTTCTTC. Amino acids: CASSLPNSNEQFF.

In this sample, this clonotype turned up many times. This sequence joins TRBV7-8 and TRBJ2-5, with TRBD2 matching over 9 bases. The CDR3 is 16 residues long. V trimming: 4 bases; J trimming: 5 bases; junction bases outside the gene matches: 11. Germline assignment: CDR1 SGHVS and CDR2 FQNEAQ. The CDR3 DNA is TGTGCCAGCAGCTCCCCAGGGACTAGCCTTGTTGAGACCCAGTACTTC. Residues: CASSSPGTSLVETQYF.